Listed below are T cell receptor beta chains from one sample, sequenced in a study of beta chain features in type 1 diabetes. Clones were read by immunoSEQ multiplex PCR, and TCRdb kept only the in-frame ones, dropping some. This sample has 300,000 to 400,000 clones, with roughly 9% found just once. Sequencing was done on a sample of central memory CD4+ T cells from blood. All receptors derive from a man under 40 with type 1 diabetes. Both conserved end residues are part of each CDR3. A D gene is named only where the DNA matches it firmly. The listing skips clone size in some rows; elsewhere it reads once, few, many or a size class.

>TRBJ1-6|15|TRBV5-6|-|few
TGTGCCAGCAGTCAGGACGCCAGGCGAAATTCACCCCTCCACTTT
CASSQDARRNSPLHF
>TRBJ1-5|13|TRBV28|-|many
TGTGCCAGCAGTTTGTTCGGATCTGCCCAGGAGCATTTT
CASSLFGSAQEHF
>TRBJ2-5|14|TRBV7-2|TRBD2|-
TGTGCCAGCAGCCGGGGGGGCAGGGTGGAGACCCAGTACTTC
CASSRGGRVETQYF
>TRBJ1-3|16|TRBV7-9|TRBD1|few
TGTGCCAGCAGCCCACAGGGGTCGGCTGACGCAAACACCATATATTTT
CASSPQGSADANTIYF
>TRBJ1-2|14|TRBV7-2|TRBD1|few
TGTGCCAGCAGCTTCGGACAGGGCGGATGGGGCTACACCTTC
CASSFGQGGWGYTF
>TRBJ2-1|15|TRBV2|-|many
TGTGCCAGCAGTGAAATGTCTCGAAGGGACTCGGAGCAGTTCTTC
CASSEMSRRDSEQFF
>TRBJ1-2|14|TRBV9|-|few
TGTGCCAGCAGCGCCAAATCGGGTAACTATGGCTACACCTTC
CASSAKSGNYGYTF
>TRBJ2-4|17|TRBV4-1|-|few
TGCGCCAGCAGCCAAGATCCGGGACGTGGGGTCAAAAACATTCAGTACTTC
CASSQDPGRGVKNIQYF
>TRBJ2-5|14|TRBV6-5|-|-
TGTGCCAGCAGCCCGCTAGCATCGGCGCTGACCCAGTACTTC
CASSPLASALTQYF
>TRBJ1-4|15|TRBV5-6|TRBD1|-
TGTGCCAGCAGCTGGTTTGGGACAGGGGATGAAAAACTGTTTTTT
CASSWFGTGDEKLFF
>TRBJ2-2|16|TRBV5-1|TRBD2|-
TGCGCCAGCAGCCAAGATAGGCTAGCGGGGGCCGGGGAGCTGTTTTTT
CASSQDRLAGAGELFF
>TRBJ2-3|14|TRBV29-1|-|few
TGCAGCGTTGAAGATGCCAGGGGCCCAGATACGCAGTATTTT
CSVEDARGPDTQYF
>TRBJ2-3|15|TRBV5-4|-|-
TGTGCCAGCAGCCAGAACAGGGAGGCTCAGGATACGCAGTATTTT
CASSQNREAQDTQYF
>TRBJ2-5|17|TRBV7-2|TRBD1|few
TGTGCCAGCAGCCTTCTGGGGACAGGGGGCCCCCAAGAGACCCAGTACTTC
CASSLLGTGGPQETQYF
>TRBJ2-1|18|TRBV2|-|few
TGTGCCAGCAGTGAATTAATTGGGTCCCCGAGCTCCTACAATGAGCAGTTCTTC
CASSELIGSPSSYNEQFF
>TRBJ2-7|15|TRBV6-5|TRBD1|-
TGTGCCAGCAGTAGAGCCGGGACAGGGCGGATCGAGCAGTACTTC
CASSRAGTGRIEQYF
>TRBJ2-7|12|TRBV29-1|-|few
TGCAGCGTTAAGACAGAGGCCTACGAGCAGTACTTC
CSVKTEAYEQYF
>TRBJ1-1|11|TRBV20-1|-|-
TGCAGTGCTAGGACCAGGGACTGGGCTTTCTTT
CSARTRDWAFF
>TRBJ2-7|16|TRBV23-1|-|-
TGCGCCAGCAGTCAATTTAACAGGCCACACTCCTACGAGCAGTACTTC
CASSQFNRPHSYEQYF
>TRBJ2-2|16|TRBV5-1|TRBD1|few
TGCGCCAGCAGCTCCCAGGGACAGGGGGCATCGGGGGAGCTGTTTTTT
CASSSQGQGASGELFF
>TRBJ1-6|15|TRBV5-5|TRBD1|few
TGTGCCAGCAGCCTCCAGACAGGGTTGGGGTCACCCCTCCACTTT
CASSLQTGLGSPLHF
>TRBJ1-2|15|TRBV5-6|TRBD1|-
TGTGCCAGCAGCGGAGGACAGGGTCGCATCTATGGCTACACCTTC
CASSGGQGRIYGYTF
>TRBJ2-3|16|TRBV19|TRBD2|few
TGTGCCAGTAGTATAGGTACTAGCGGGGGGCCAGATACGCAGTATTTT
CASSIGTSGGPDTQYF
>TRBJ1-1|16|TRBV10-2|TRBD1|-
TGCGCCAGCAGTGAGTATAGCGCAGGGGGGAGCACTGAAGCTTTCTTT
CASSEYSAGGSTEAFF
>TRBJ1-1|14|TRBV5-5|TRBD1|many
TGTGCCAGCAGCACCGGGACAGTGACCACTGAAGCTTTCTTT
CASSTGTVTTEAFF
>TRBJ2-7|14|TRBV11-2|TRBD1|few
TGTGCCAGCACCGGGGACAGGGGGACACACGAGCAGTACTTC
CASTGDRGTHEQYF
>TRBJ2-1|11|TRBV11-2|-|few
TGTGCCAGCAGCTTACTGAATGAGCAGTTCTTC
CASSLLNEQFF
>TRBJ2-7|14|TRBV2|-|-
TGTGCCAGCATCCTAGAGAGAGGTCGGGCCGAGCAGTACTTC
CASILERGRAEQYF
>TRBJ2-6|15|TRBV28|-|few
TGTGCCAGCAGTTTAGATGACCCTGGGGCCAACGTCCTGACTTTC
CASSLDDPGANVLTF
>TRBJ2-2|16|TRBV7-8|TRBD1|-
TGTGCCAGCATCCCGCTGCCGGGACAGGGGGTCGGGGAGCTGTTTTTT
CASIPLPGQGVGELFF
>TRBJ2-5|12|TRBV7-2|TRBD2|many
TGTGCCAGCAGCCCCCAGCGGGACTTCCAGTACTTC
CASSPQRDFQYF
>TRBJ2-3|13|TRBV19|-|-
TGTGCCAGTAGTATAGATCGCCGGGGGATGCAGTATTTT
CASSIDRRGMQYF
>TRBJ1-2|14|TRBV5-1|-|-
TGCGCCAGCAGCCAGGACGGTTCACCCTATGGCTACACCTTC
CASSQDGSPYGYTF
>TRBJ2-7|12|TRBV5-4|-|-
TGTGCCAGCAGCTTGCAGGACCACGAGCAGTACTTC
CASSLQDHEQYF
>TRBJ2-2|13|TRBV6-8|-|few
TGTGCCAGTTTCCGCCCCGAGACCGGGGAGCTGTTTTTT
CASFRPETGELFF
>TRBJ2-1|12|TRBV5-4|-|few
TGTGCCAGCAGCCCACTAGCCGATGAGCAGTTCTTC
CASSPLADEQFF
>TRBJ1-5|13|TRBV27|-|-
TGTGCCAGCAGTCTAGTCGGCAATCAGCCCCAGCATTTT
CASSLVGNQPQHF
>TRBJ2-7|13|TRBV6-5|-|-
TGTGCCAGCAGTTACGGAGGGGAGTACGAGCAGTACTTC
CASSYGGEYEQYF
>TRBJ2-2|16|TRBV7-2|-|-
TGTGCCAGCAGCTACCTAGGAGGCGTGACCACCGGGGAGCTGTTTTTT
CASSYLGGVTTGELFF
>TRBJ2-5|15|TRBV9|TRBD1|-
TGTGCCAGCAGCGCGGGGACAGGGCGGCAAGAGACCCAGTACTTC
CASSAGTGRQETQYF
>TRBJ2-5|18|TRBV9|TRBD1|-
TGTGCCAGCAGCAACCACCGGGACAGGGGGCCCTACCAAGAGACCCAGTACTTC
CASSNHRDRGPYQETQYF
>TRBJ1-2|14|TRBV7-9|-|few
TGTGCCAGCAGCGACCACAGGGTAGGGGGAGGCTACACCTTC
CASSDHRVGGGYTF
>TRBJ1-1|15|TRBV5-6|TRBD1|few
TGTGCCAGCAGCTGGGGGACAGGACAGAACACTGAAGCTTTCTTT
CASSWGTGQNTEAFF
>TRBJ2-5|12|TRBV7-2|TRBD1|-
TGTGCCAGCAAAGGGGGCTGGGAGACCCAGTACTTC
CASKGGWETQYF
>TRBJ2-5|13|TRBV28|TRBD2|-
TGTGCCAGCAGGCGGGGGAATCAAGAGACCCAGTACTTC
CASRRGNQETQYF
>TRBJ1-2|14|TRBV7-2|-|-
TGTGCCAGCAGCTTAGGTGCAGGCTCCTATGGCTACACCTTC
CASSLGAGSYGYTF